The 10 T cell receptor beta chains presented below share a single source sample, sequenced in a study of vaccination effects on CD4 cells after COVID-19. Culture lasted about 11 days before CD4+ T cell isolation. The participants, recipients of two vaccine doses, got either BNT162b2 or mRNA-1273. Antigens of these TCRs are unknown. Assay: immunoSEQ multiplex PCR; the TCRdb copy retains only in-frame clones and omits some. The sample lists tens of thousands of clones; 73% were seen once. The starting material was CD4+ T cells from PBMCs cultured without peptide, obtained after COVID-19 vaccination. Receptor source: a human donor who received a COVID-19 vaccine.

J is TRBJ2-7 and V is TRBV20-1, with a weak D call TRBD2 (5 bases). V lost 5 bases and J lost 7, with 12 bases in between. The CDR3 totals 11 residues. CDR1 and CDR2 (germline): DFQATT, SNEGSKA (reference sequence). CDR3 sequence: CSAQPEGEQYV. The CDR3 coding sequence is TGCAGTGCTCAGCCTGAGGGAGAGCAGTACGTC.

The chain combines TRBV11-2 with TRBJ2-2; TRBD2 matches 14 bases. There are 19 residues in the CDR3. Per germline, CDR1 SGHAT and CDR2 FQNNGV. With 5 bases clipped from V and 0 bases from J, the junction kept 8 bases outside the gene matches. CDR3 sequence (DNA): TGTGCCAGCAGCGCCAGACTAGCGGGGGGGGCGACGAACACCGGGGAGCTGTTTTTT. Its translation: CASSARLAGGATNTGELFF. Drawing the rest from reference TRBV11-2 and TRBJ2-2, the complete variable domain is EAGVAQSPRYKIIEKRQSVAFWCNPISGHATLYWYQQILGQGPKLLIQFQNNGVVDDSQLPKDRFSAERLKGVDSTLKIQPAKLEDSAVYLCASSARLAGGATNTGELFFGEGSRLTVL.

The J gene is TRBJ2-1, the V gene TRBV24-1; TRBD1 agrees at 7 bases. The CDR3 runs to 17 residues. CDR1 KGHDR and CDR2 SFDVKD come from the germline V gene. With V trimmed by 2 bases and J by 3 bases, 9 bases remained unmatched. The CDR3: CATSDWVKGANYNEQFF. Here the CDR3 DNA reads TGTGCCACCAGTGATTGGGTTAAGGGGGCGAACTACAATGAGCAGTTCTTC.

The V gene is TRBV6-5, the J gene TRBJ1-5; tentatively, D is TRBD1 (5 bases). Per germline, CDR1 MNHEY and CDR2 SVGAGI. The V and J ends lost 2 bases and 4 bases respectively, with 6 bases between them. The CDR3 consists of 13 residues. The CDR3 DNA sequence: TGTGCCAGCAGTTACAACAGGAATCAGCCCCAGCATTTT. Its protein product is CASSYNRNQPQHF.

The chain couples TRBV7-9 to TRBJ1-6; 9 nucleotides align to TRBD1. Germline V lookup: CDR1 SEHNR, CDR2 FQNEAQ (reference sequence). The CDR3 covers 16 residues. V lost 3 bases to trimming and J lost 4 bases; unmatched junction nucleotides: 4. The CDR3 protein is CASSFGTGSYNSPLHF. CDR3 DNA: TGTGCCAGCAGCTTCGGGACAGGGTCGTATAATTCACCCCTCCACTTT. The variable domain in full, with the rest retrieved from reference TRBV7-9 and TRBJ1-6, is DTGVSQNPRHKITKRGQNVTFRCDPISEHNRLYWYRQTLGQGPEFLTYFQNEAQLEKSRLLSDRFSAERPKGSFSTLEIQRTEQGDSAMYLCASSFGTGSYNSPLHFGNGTRLTVT.

The J gene is TRBJ2-5, the V gene TRBV18; D might be TRBD1 (5 bases). V was pared by 5 bases and J by 2 bases, with 9 bases between. Germline V gene lookup returns CDR1 KGHSH and CDR2 LQKENI. CDR3 length equals 13 residues. CDR3 nucleotide sequence: TGTGCCAGCTCAAGCCAGGGTCAAGAGACCCAGTACTTC. Its protein product is CASSSQGQETQYF.

The chain is built from TRBV19 and TRBJ1-2; 10 bases map to TRBD1. The CDR3 extends over 14 amino acids. Germline V CDR1 and CDR2: LNHDA, SQIVND (reference sequence). Unmatched junction bases numbered 4, after V lost 6 bases and J lost 3 bases. CDR3 nucleotide sequence: TGTGCCAGTAGGGAGACAGGGGGCGACTATGGCTACACCTTC. Translating gives CASRETGGDYGYTF. Using reference TRBV19 and TRBJ1-2 for the parts outside the CDR3, the full variable domain is DGGITQSPKYLFRKEGQNVTLSCEQNLNHDAMYWYRQDPGQGLRLIYYSQIVNDFQKGDIAEGYSVSREKKESFPLTVTSAQKNPTAFYLCASRETGGDYGYTFGSGTRLTVV.

This clone was observed a handful of times. This sequence joins TRBV19 and TRBJ1-4, with D uncertain. Germline loops: CDR1 LNHDA, CDR2 SQIVND (reference sequence). This CDR3 is built from 12 residues. V lost 3 bases and J lost 7, with 6 bases in between. CDR3 in DNA: TGTGCCAGTAGTATTTGGGGTGAAAAACTGTTTTTT. It is translated as CASSIWGEKLFF.

The J gene is TRBJ2-5, the V gene TRBV4-1; D is unresolved. The CDR3 spans 15 residues. Germline CDR1 is MGHRA and CDR2 is YSYEKL. The germline V and J ends were trimmed by 0 bases and 1 base, with 9 bases remaining between them. The CDR3, as DNA: TGCGCCAGCAGCCAAGATGGTGGGTCCCAAGAGACCCAGTACTTC. This codes for CASSQDGGSQETQYF.

This clone was detected a few times. Here the CDR3 reads CASSYNSRAGELFF. The CDR3 nucleotides read TGTGCCAGCAGTTACAACAGTCGGGCCGGGGAGCTGTTTTTT. This chain uses TRBV6-2 or TRBV6-3 with TRBJ2-2, with unresolved D. CDR1 is MNHEY, CDR2 SVGEGT, per germline. The CDR3 loop spans 14 amino acids. Deletions cut 2 bases from V and 6 bases from J, with 10 bases between.